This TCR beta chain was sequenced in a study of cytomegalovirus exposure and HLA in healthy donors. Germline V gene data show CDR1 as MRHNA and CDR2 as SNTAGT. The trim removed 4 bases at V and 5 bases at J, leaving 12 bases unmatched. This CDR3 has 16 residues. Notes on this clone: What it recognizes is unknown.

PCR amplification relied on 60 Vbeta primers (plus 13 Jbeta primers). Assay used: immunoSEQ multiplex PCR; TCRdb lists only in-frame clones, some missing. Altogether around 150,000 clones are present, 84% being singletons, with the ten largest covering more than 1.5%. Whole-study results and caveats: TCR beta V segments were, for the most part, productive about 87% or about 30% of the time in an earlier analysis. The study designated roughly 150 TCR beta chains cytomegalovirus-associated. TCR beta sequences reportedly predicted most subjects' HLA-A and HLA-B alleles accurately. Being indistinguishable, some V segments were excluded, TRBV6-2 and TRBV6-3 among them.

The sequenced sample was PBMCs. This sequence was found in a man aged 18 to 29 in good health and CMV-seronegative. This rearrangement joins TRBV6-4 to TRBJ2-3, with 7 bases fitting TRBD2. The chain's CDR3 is CASSGVSGGGEDTQYF. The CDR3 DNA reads TGTGCCAGCAGTGGCGTTTCGGGAGGAGGTGAAGATACGCAGTATTTT.